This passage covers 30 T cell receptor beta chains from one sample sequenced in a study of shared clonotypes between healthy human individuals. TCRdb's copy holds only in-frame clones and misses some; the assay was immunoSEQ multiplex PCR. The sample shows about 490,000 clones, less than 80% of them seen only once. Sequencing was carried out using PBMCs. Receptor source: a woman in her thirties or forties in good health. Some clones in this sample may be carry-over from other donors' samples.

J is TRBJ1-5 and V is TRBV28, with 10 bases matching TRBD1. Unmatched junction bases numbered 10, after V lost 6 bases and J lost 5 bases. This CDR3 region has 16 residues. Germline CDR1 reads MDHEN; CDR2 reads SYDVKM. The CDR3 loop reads CASRSWTGGPDQPQHF. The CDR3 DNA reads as TGTGCCAGCAGAAGCTGGACAGGGGGGCCTGATCAGCCCCAGCATTTT.

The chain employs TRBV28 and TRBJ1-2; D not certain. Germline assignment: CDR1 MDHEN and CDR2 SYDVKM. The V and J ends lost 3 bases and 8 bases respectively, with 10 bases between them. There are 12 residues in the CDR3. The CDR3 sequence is CASSLTFGGYTF. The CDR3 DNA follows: TGTGCCAGCAGTTTGACCTTCGGCGGCTACACCTTC.

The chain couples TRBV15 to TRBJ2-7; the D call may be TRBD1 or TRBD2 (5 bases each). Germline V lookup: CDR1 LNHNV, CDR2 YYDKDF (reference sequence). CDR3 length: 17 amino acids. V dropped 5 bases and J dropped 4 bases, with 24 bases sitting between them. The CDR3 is CATSVNYGTPDPYEQYF. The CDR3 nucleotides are TGTGCCACCAGCGTTAACTACGGGACCCCAGACCCATACGAGCAGTACTTC.

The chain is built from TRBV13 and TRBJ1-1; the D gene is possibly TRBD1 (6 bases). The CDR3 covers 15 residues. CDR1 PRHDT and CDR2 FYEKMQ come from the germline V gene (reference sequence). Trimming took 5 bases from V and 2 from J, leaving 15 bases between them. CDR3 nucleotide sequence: TGTGCCAGCAGCCCAGGGGTACGGTTTAACACTGAAGCTTTCTTT. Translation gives CASSPGVRFNTEAFF.

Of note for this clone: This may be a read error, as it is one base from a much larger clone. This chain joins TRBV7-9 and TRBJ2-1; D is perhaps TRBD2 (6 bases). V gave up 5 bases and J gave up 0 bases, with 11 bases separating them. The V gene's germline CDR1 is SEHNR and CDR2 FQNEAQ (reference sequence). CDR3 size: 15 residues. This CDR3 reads CASSRGTSSYNEQFF. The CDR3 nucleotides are TGTGCCAGCAGCCGCGGGACGAGCTCCTACAATGAGCAGTTCTTC.

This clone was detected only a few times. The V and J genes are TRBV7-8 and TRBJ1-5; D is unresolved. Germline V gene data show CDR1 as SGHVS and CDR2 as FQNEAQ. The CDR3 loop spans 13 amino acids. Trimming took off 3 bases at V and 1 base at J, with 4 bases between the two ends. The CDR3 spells CASSFGSNQPQHF. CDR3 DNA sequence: TGTGCCAGCAGCTTTGGCAGCAATCAGCCCCAGCATTTT.

The CDR3 loop reads CARTSGCRYEQYF. The CDR3 bases are TGTGCCAGGACTAGCGGGTGTCGTTACGAGCAGTACTTC. The V gene is TRBV19, the J gene TRBJ2-7, with 10 bases lining up with TRBD2. Germline V gene sequence: CDR1 LNHDA, CDR2 SQIVND (reference sequence). V was clipped by 9 bases and J by 4 bases; unmatched bases: 6. This CDR3 is built from 13 residues.

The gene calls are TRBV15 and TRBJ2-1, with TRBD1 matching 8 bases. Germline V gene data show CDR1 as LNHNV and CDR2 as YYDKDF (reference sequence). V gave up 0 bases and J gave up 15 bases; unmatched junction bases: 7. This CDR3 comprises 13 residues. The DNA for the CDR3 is TGTGCCACCAGCAGAGATTATAGGACAGGGCCGTTCTTC. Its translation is CATSRDYRTGPFF. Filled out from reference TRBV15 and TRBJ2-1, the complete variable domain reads DAMVIQNPRYQVTQFGKPVTLSCSQTLNHNVMYWYQQKSSQAPKLLFHYYDKDFNNEADTPDNFQSRRPNTSFCFLDIRSPGLGDTAMYLCATSRDYRTGPFFGPGTRLTVL.

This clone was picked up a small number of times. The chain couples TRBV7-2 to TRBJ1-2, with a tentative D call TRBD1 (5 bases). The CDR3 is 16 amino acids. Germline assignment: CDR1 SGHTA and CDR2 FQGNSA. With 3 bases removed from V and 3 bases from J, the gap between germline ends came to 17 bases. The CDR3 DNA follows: TGTGCCAGCAGCTTCCCCGAGTGGCAGGGCTACTATGGCTACACCTTC. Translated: CASSFPEWQGYYGYTF. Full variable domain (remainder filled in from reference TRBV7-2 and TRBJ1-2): GAGVSQSPSNKVTEKGKDVELRCDPISGHTALYWYRQSLGQGLEFLIYFQGNSAPDKSGLPSDRFSAERTGGSVSTLTIQRTQQEDSAVYLCASSFPEWQGYYGYTFGSGTRLTVV.

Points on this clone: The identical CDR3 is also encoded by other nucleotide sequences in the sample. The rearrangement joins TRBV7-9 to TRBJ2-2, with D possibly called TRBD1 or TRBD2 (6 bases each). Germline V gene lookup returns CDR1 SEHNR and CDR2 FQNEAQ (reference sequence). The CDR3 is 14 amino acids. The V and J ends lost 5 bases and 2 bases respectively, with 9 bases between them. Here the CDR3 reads CASSPGGNTGELFF. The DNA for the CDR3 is TGTGCCAGCAGCCCCGGGGGCAACACCGGGGAGCTGTTTTTT.

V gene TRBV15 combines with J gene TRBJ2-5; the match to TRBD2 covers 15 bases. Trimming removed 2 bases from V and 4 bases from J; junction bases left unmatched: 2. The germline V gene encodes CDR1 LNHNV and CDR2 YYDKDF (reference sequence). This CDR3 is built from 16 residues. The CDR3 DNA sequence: TGTGCCACCAGCAGACCGGGACTAGCGGGAGGAGAGACCCAGTACTTC. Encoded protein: CATSRPGLAGGETQYF.

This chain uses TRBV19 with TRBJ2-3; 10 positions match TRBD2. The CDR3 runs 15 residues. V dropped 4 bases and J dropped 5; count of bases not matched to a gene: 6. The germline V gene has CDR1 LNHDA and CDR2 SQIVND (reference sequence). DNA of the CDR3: TGTGCCAGTAGTACGGAAGGACTAGCGGTAGATACGCAGTATTTT. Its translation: CASSTEGLAVDTQYF.

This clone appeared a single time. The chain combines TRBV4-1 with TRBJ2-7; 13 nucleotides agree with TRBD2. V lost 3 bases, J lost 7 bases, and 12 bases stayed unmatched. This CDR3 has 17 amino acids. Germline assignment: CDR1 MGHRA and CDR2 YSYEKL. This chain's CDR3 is CASSHNPRTSGSVEQYF. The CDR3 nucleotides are TGCGCCAGCAGCCACAACCCCCGGACTAGCGGGAGTGTGGAGCAGTACTTC.

The CDR3 here is CAWKGQNNEQFF. The DNA for the CDR3 is TGTGCCTGGAAGGGACAGAACAATGAGCAGTTCTTC. V and J are TRBV30 and TRBJ2-1, with 7 bases lining up with TRBD1. This CDR3 is 12 amino acids long. J was trimmed by 5 bases and V by 4 bases; bases with no gene match: 2. The germline V gene encodes CDR1 GTSNPN and CDR2 SVGIG (reference sequence).

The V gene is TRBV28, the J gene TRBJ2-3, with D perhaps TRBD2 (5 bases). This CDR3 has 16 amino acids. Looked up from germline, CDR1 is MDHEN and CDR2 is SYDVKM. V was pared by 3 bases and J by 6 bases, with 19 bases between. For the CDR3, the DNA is TGTGCCAGCAGTTTTTCCGGGCGGGCCGTCTTGGATACGCAGTATTTT. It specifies CASSFSGRAVLDTQYF. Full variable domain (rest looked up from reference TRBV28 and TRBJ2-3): DVKVTQSSRYLVKRTGEKVFLECVQDMDHENMFWYRQDPGLGLRLIYFSYDVKMKEKGDIPEGYSVSREKKERFSLILESASTNQTSMYLCASSFSGRAVLDTQYFGPGTRLTVL.

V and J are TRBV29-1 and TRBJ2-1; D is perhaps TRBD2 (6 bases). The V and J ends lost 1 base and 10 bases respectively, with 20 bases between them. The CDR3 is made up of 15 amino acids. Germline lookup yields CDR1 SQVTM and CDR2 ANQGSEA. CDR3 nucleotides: TGCAGCGTTGAAGGGGGGGACGGGGCTACAGGAGAGCAGTTCTTC. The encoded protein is CSVEGGDGATGEQFF.

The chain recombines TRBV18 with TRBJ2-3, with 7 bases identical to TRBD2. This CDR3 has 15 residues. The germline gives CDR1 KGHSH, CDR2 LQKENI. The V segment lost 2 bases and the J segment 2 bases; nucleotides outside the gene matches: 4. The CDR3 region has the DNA TGTGCCAGCTCACCATCAGCGGGGCCCACAGATACGCAGTATTTT. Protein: CASSPSAGPTDTQYF.

The chain's CDR3 is CASSPTGRSPQSNVQHF. The CDR3 DNA reads TGTGCCAGCAGCCCGACAGGGCGAAGTCCCCAGTCGAATGTCCAGCATTTT. The genes are TRBV2 and TRBJ1-5; 7 bases match TRBD1. With 6 bases clipped from V and 12 bases from J, the junction kept 23 bases outside the gene matches. The CDR3 length is 17 residues. Germline V gene sequence: CDR1 SNHLY, CDR2 FYNNEI.

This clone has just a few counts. The CDR3 sequence is CASTPTGTLGTQYF. For the CDR3, the DNA is TGCGCCAGCACCCCCACAGGGACCCTCGGGACCCAGTACTTC. V and J are TRBV5-1 and TRBJ2-5; TRBD1 might be the D (6 bases). The CDR3 totals 14 residues. Trimming cost V 6 bases and J 7 bases, with 19 bases left between them. Germline CDR1 is SGHRS and CDR2 is YFSETQ.

DNA of the CDR3: TGCGCCAGCAGATGGACTAGCGGGAAACCCGAGCAGTACTTC. Its protein is CASRWTSGKPEQYF. This chain connects TRBV5-1 to TRBJ2-7; 12 positions agree with TRBD2. Germline-derived CDR1 and CDR2 are SGHRS and YFSETQ. The ends lost 5 bases at V and 6 bases at J; junction bases unmatched: 6. The CDR3 covers 14 residues.

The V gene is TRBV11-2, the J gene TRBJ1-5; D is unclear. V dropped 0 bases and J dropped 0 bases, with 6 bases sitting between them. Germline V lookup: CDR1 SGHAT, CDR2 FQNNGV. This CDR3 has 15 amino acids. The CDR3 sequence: CASSLEGLSNQPQHF. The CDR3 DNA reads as TGTGCCAGCAGCTTAGAGGGTCTTAGCAATCAGCCCCAGCATTTT.

The DNA for the CDR3 is TGTGCCAGCAGTGAAAGGGGCGCTAGGGGGAGGTCTGAAGCTTTCTTT. Translating gives CASSERGARGRSEAFF. The chain joins TRBV25-1 to TRBJ1-1, with D possibly matching TRBD1 (6 bases). The germline V gene encodes CDR1 MGHDK and CDR2 SYGVNS. With 2 bases removed from V and 6 bases from J, the gap between germline ends came to 19 bases. This CDR3 region has 16 residues.

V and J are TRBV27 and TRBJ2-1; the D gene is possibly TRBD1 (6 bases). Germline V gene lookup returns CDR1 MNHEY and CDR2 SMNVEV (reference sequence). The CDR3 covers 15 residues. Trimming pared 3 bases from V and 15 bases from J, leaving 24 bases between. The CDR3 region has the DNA TGTGCCAGCAGTTTCGACAGACAGGTCGGGTTCTTTAGGTTCTTC. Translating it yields CASSFDRQVGFFRFF.

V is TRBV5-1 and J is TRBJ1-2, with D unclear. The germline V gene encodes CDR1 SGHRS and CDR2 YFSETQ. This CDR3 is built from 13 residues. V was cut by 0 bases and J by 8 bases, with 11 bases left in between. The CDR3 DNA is TGCGCCAGCAGCTTGGGGCGGGGAGAAGGCTACACCTTC. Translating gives CASSLGRGEGYTF.

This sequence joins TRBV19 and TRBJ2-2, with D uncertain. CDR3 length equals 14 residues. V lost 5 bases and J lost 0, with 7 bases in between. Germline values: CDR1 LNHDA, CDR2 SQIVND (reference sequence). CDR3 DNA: TGTGCCAGTAGTGCCCGAGCGAACACCGGGGAGCTGTTTTTT. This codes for CASSARANTGELFF.

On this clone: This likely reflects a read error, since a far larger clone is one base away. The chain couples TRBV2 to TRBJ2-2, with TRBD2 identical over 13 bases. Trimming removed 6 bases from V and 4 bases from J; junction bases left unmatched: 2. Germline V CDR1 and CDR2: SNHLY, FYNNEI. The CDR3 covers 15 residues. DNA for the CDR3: TGTGCCAGCAGCTGGACTAGCGGGAGCACCGGGGAGCTGTTTTTT. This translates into CASSWTSGSTGELFF.

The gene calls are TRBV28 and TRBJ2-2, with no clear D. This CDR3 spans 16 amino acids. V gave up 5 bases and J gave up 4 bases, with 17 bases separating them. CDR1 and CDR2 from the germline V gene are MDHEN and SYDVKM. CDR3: CASSPNNYLGTGELFF. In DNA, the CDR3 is TGTGCCAGCAGTCCCAACAATTATTTAGGCACCGGGGAGCTGTTTTTT.

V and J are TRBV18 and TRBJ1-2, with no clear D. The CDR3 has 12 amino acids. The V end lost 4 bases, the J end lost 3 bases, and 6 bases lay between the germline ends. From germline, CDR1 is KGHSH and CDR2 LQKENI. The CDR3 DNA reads TGTGCCAGCTCACAGGGTTACTATGGCTACACCTTC. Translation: CASSQGYYGYTF.

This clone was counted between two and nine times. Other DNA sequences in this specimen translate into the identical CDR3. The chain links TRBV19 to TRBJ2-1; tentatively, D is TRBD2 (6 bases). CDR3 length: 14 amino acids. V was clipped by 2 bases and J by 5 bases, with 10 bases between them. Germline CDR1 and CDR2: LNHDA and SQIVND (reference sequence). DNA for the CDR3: TGTGCCAGTAGTATACCGGGACTGAACAATGAGCAGTTCTTC. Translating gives CASSIPGLNNEQFF.

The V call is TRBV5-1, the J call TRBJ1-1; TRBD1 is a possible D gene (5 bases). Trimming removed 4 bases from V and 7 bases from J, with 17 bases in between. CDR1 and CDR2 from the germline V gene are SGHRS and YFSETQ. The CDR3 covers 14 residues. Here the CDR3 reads CASSLGQGRIEAFF. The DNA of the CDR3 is TGCGCCAGCAGCCTAGGACAAGGTCGGATTGAAGCTTTCTTT.